This is a list of T cell receptor beta chains from one sample in a study of blood T cells in healthy people across ages. TCRdb called the 5' RACE reads again in MiXCR, with one record for every CDR3 protein. Of 700,000 or so distinct CDR3 sequences listed, around 38% are singletons. Sequencing was performed on blood. All receptors come from a man older than 75 in good health. The CDR3 runs from the conserved cysteine through the conserved F or W. A D gene is named only where the DNA matches it firmly. Expanded clones are given a class, and other clones once, few, many or no size at all.

d_call: NA; clone_size: few; j_call: TRBJ1-5; v_call: TRBV15; cdr3_nt: TGTGCCACCAGCAGAGATGAGGGACAGCCCCAGCATTTT; cdr3_aa: CATSRDEGQPQHF
d_call: NA; clone_size: NA; j_call: TRBJ2-1; v_call: TRBV28; cdr3_nt: TGTGCCAGCAGTACCCGGACGCCCTACAATGAGCAGTTCTTC; cdr3_aa: CASSTRTPYNEQFF
d_call: NA; clone_size: NA; j_call: TRBJ2-7; v_call: TRBV4-3; cdr3_nt: TGCGCCAGCAGCCAAGATCGCCAGACTTACGAGCAGTACTTC; cdr3_aa: CASSQDRQTYEQYF
d_call: TRBD2; clone_size: NA; j_call: TRBJ2-1; v_call: TRBV20-1; cdr3_nt: TGCAGTGCCCAGAGGCGCGGGAGGGGGAATGTGCAGTTCTTC; cdr3_aa: CSAQRRGRGNVQFF
d_call: NA; clone_size: medium-sized; j_call: TRBJ2-7; v_call: TRBV27; cdr3_nt: TGTGCCAGCGGGCAAAGGGATTACGAGCAGTACTTC; cdr3_aa: CASGQRDYEQYF
d_call: TRBD2; clone_size: NA; j_call: TRBJ2-1; v_call: TRBV7-2; cdr3_nt: TGTGCCAGCAGCTTTAGCGGGGGGGCAAATAATGAGCAGTTCTTC; cdr3_aa: CASSFSGGANNEQFF
d_call: NA; clone_size: NA; j_call: TRBJ2-2; v_call: TRBV11-2; cdr3_nt: TGTGCCAGCAGCTTTGTGAACACCGGGGAGCTGTTTTTT; cdr3_aa: CASSFVNTGELFF
d_call: NA; clone_size: NA; j_call: TRBJ1-5; v_call: TRBV5-5; cdr3_nt: TGTGCCAGCAGCTTGTGGTGGGGAAGCAATCAGCCCCAGCATTTT; cdr3_aa: CASSLWWGSNQPQHF
d_call: TRBD2; clone_size: few; j_call: TRBJ2-7; v_call: TRBV4-1; cdr3_nt: TGCGCCAGCAGCCAGGCGACTAGCGGGAGTTCCCAGTCCTACGAGCAGTACTTC; cdr3_aa: CASSQATSGSSQSYEQYF
d_call: TRBD2; clone_size: few; j_call: TRBJ2-3; v_call: TRBV20-1; cdr3_nt: TGCAGTGCTAGATTAGCGGGCTCAGATACGCAGTATTTT; cdr3_aa: CSARLAGSDTQYF
d_call: TRBD1; clone_size: NA; j_call: TRBJ1-6; v_call: TRBV30; cdr3_nt: TGTGCCTGGAGTTCGAGACCCGGGACAGGGGTCTCACCCCTCCACTTT; cdr3_aa: CAWSSRPGTGVSPLHF
d_call: TRBD2; clone_size: NA; j_call: TRBJ2-1; v_call: TRBV15; cdr3_nt: TGTGCCACCAGCAGAGGACTAGCGGGAGCAGGGGTATACAATGAGCAGTTCTTC; cdr3_aa: CATSRGLAGAGVYNEQFF
d_call: NA; clone_size: many; j_call: TRBJ2-7; v_call: TRBV29-1; cdr3_nt: TGCAGCGCCAGAACCTCCAGGGTGGGGGAGCAGTACTTC; cdr3_aa: CSARTSRVGEQYF
d_call: TRBD2; clone_size: NA; j_call: TRBJ2-3; v_call: TRBV20-1; cdr3_nt: TGCAGTGCACCGACTAGCGGGAGGGTGGATACGCAGTATTTT; cdr3_aa: CSAPTSGRVDTQYF
d_call: TRBD2; clone_size: few; j_call: TRBJ2-5; v_call: TRBV7-2; cdr3_nt: TGTGCCAGCAGCTTAGCGCGGGGGGCGGTCCAAGAGACCCAGTACTTC; cdr3_aa: CASSLARGAVQETQYF
d_call: TRBD1; clone_size: once; j_call: TRBJ1-6; v_call: TRBV28; cdr3_nt: TGTGCCGGCACCATACCGGGACAGGGGATTTCACCCCTCCACTTT; cdr3_aa: CAGTIPGQGISPLHF
d_call: NA; clone_size: NA; j_call: TRBJ2-5; v_call: TRBV25-1; cdr3_nt: TGTGCCAGCACCCCCCAGGGACGGGCGGTGACCCAGTACTTC; cdr3_aa: CASTPQGRAVTQYF
d_call: NA; clone_size: NA; j_call: TRBJ1-2; v_call: TRBV14; cdr3_nt: TGTGCCAGCAGCCAAATACCAACAGGGTTGGACTATGGCTACACCTTC; cdr3_aa: CASSQIPTGLDYGYTF
d_call: TRBD2; clone_size: many; j_call: TRBJ2-5; v_call: TRBV20-1; cdr3_nt: TGCAGTGCACTAAACCGGGCAAGCGGGAGTAATGAGCAGTACTTC; cdr3_aa: CSALNRASGSNEQYF
d_call: NA; clone_size: many; j_call: TRBJ2-1; v_call: TRBV29-1; cdr3_nt: TGCAGCGACACCGGACATGCTTATGAGCAGTTCTTC; cdr3_aa: CSDTGHAYEQFF
d_call: NA; clone_size: many; j_call: TRBJ1-2; v_call: TRBV29-1; cdr3_nt: TGCAGCGTCCATAGAGAGCCCGTCGGGGAGTATGGCTACACCTTC; cdr3_aa: CSVHREPVGEYGYTF
d_call: NA; clone_size: few; j_call: TRBJ1-2; v_call: TRBV18; cdr3_nt: TGTGCCAGCTCGCCTCAGGGTGGTGAGGATGGCTACACCTTC; cdr3_aa: CASSPQGGEDGYTF
d_call: NA; clone_size: NA; j_call: TRBJ2-3; v_call: TRBV7-2; cdr3_nt: TGTACCGGCAGCAGATACGTAGGGTACACAGATACGCAGTATTTT; cdr3_aa: CTGSRYVGYTDTQYF
d_call: TRBD1; clone_size: NA; j_call: TRBJ1-4; v_call: TRBV7-2; cdr3_nt: TGTGCCAGCACCATTCCAGGGGGGGTTAATGAAAAACTGTTTTTT; cdr3_aa: CASTIPGGVNEKLFF
d_call: NA; clone_size: NA; j_call: TRBJ1-1; v_call: TRBV20-1; cdr3_nt: TGCAGTGCTAGATCCAGGGTCACTGAAGCTTTCTTT; cdr3_aa: CSARSRVTEAFF
d_call: NA; clone_size: NA; j_call: TRBJ2-1; v_call: TRBV27; cdr3_nt: TGTGCCAGCAGCCCCGGCGGTTTCAATGAGCAGTTCTTC; cdr3_aa: CASSPGGFNEQFF
d_call: NA; clone_size: NA; j_call: TRBJ2-1; v_call: TRBV10-3; cdr3_nt: TGTGCCAGCCGACTGATGAATGAGCAGTTCTTC; cdr3_aa: CASRLMNEQFF
d_call: TRBD1; clone_size: NA; j_call: TRBJ1-4; v_call: TRBV6-5; cdr3_nt: TGTGCCAGCAGTCCCCAAGGGGGCGTTTTAGAAAAACTGTTTTTT; cdr3_aa: CASSPQGGVLEKLFF
d_call: NA; clone_size: few; j_call: TRBJ2-1; v_call: TRBV7-9; cdr3_nt: TGTGCCAGCAGCCGCGACAGGTTCAATGAGCAGTTCTTC; cdr3_aa: CASSRDRFNEQFF
d_call: TRBD2; clone_size: NA; j_call: TRBJ2-7; v_call: TRBV6-4; cdr3_nt: TGTGCCAGCCGGAAGGCAAGGGAGGGCTCCTGCGAGCAGTACTTC; cdr3_aa: CASRKAREGSCEQYF
d_call: NA; clone_size: NA; j_call: TRBJ2-3; v_call: TRBV30; cdr3_nt: TGTGCCTGGAGTCGGCAGACAGATACGCAGTATTTT; cdr3_aa: CAWSRQTDTQYF
d_call: NA; clone_size: few; j_call: TRBJ2-5; v_call: TRBV4-1; cdr3_nt: TGCGCCAGCAGCCTCGGGGTTTCAGCGGAGACCCAGTACTTC; cdr3_aa: CASSLGVSAETQYF
d_call: TRBD1; clone_size: many; j_call: TRBJ2-7; v_call: TRBV5-1; cdr3_nt: TGCGCCAGCAGCTTGGCCGTTGGGACAGGGCCCCACGAGCAGTACTTC; cdr3_aa: CASSLAVGTGPHEQYF
d_call: TRBD1; clone_size: few; j_call: TRBJ2-5; v_call: TRBV28; cdr3_nt: TGTGCCAGCAGATCACAGGGGGCATCCCAAGAGACCCAGTACTTC; cdr3_aa: CASRSQGASQETQYF
d_call: NA; clone_size: few; j_call: TRBJ2-3; v_call: TRBV5-8; cdr3_nt: TGTGCCAGCAGCCCGGAGCTAGGGCCTACGCAGTATTTT; cdr3_aa: CASSPELGPTQYF
d_call: NA; clone_size: few; j_call: TRBJ1-1; v_call: TRBV6-2/TRBV6-3; cdr3_nt: TGTGCCAGCAGTTACTCGGCAGCGGCGACCACTGAAGCTTTCTTT; cdr3_aa: CASSYSAAATTEAFF
d_call: TRBD2; clone_size: NA; j_call: TRBJ2-1; v_call: TRBV4-2; cdr3_nt: TGTGCCAGCAGCCAAGATGGGCTAGCGGGGGGTCCTCGAGAGACCCAGTTCTTC; cdr3_aa: CASSQDGLAGGPRETQFF
d_call: NA; clone_size: NA; j_call: TRBJ1-2; v_call: TRBV14; cdr3_nt: TGTGCCAGCAGTTGGGAAACAGGCCGCTACACCTTC; cdr3_aa: CASSWETGRYTF
d_call: NA; clone_size: NA; j_call: TRBJ1-3; v_call: TRBV2; cdr3_nt: TGTGCCAGCATGATGGAAGTCACTGGAAACACCATATATTTT; cdr3_aa: CASMMEVTGNTIYF
d_call: NA; clone_size: NA; j_call: TRBJ2-3; v_call: TRBV24-1; cdr3_nt: TGTGCCACCAGTGACCCTGGGGGGGGGCTGGACACAGATACGCAGTATTTT; cdr3_aa: CATSDPGGGLDTDTQYF
d_call: TRBD1; clone_size: many; j_call: TRBJ1-1; v_call: TRBV7-6; cdr3_nt: TGTGCCAGCAGTTTAGACAGGGAGACTGAAGCTTTCTTT; cdr3_aa: CASSLDRETEAFF
d_call: NA; clone_size: many; j_call: TRBJ2-5; v_call: TRBV7-8; cdr3_nt: TGTGCCAGCAGCTTTGGGGCCGAGGAGACCCAGTACTTC; cdr3_aa: CASSFGAEETQYF
d_call: NA; clone_size: NA; j_call: TRBJ2-7; v_call: TRBV7-2; cdr3_nt: TGTGCCAGCAGCTTTGACATATTCGGGGCCTACGAGCAGTACTTC; cdr3_aa: CASSFDIFGAYEQYF
d_call: NA; clone_size: NA; j_call: TRBJ1-1; v_call: TRBV6-2/TRBV6-3; cdr3_nt: TGTGCCAGCAGTTACGCCTACACTGAAGCTTTCTTT; cdr3_aa: CASSYAYTEAFF
d_call: NA; clone_size: few; j_call: TRBJ2-1; v_call: TRBV11-2; cdr3_nt: TGTGCCAGCAGCTTATTTGACGGGGTGAATGAGCAGTTCTTC; cdr3_aa: CASSLFDGVNEQFF
d_call: TRBD1; clone_size: NA; j_call: TRBJ1-2; v_call: TRBV5-6; cdr3_nt: TGTGCCAGCAGCAGTGGGACAGGGGCGGAGGGCTACACCTTC; cdr3_aa: CASSSGTGAEGYTF